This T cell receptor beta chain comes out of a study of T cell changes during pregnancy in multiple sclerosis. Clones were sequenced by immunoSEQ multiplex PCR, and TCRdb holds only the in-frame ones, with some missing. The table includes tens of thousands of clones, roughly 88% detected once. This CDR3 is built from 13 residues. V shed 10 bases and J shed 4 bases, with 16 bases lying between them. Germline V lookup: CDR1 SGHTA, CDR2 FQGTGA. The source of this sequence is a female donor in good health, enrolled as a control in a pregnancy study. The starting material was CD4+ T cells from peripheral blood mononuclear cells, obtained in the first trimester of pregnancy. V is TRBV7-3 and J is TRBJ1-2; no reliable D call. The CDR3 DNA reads TGTGCCAACGGTCGACCGGAGGTCTATGGCTACACCTTC. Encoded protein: CANGRPEVYGYTF.